One and the same sample provided the 25 T cell receptor beta chains below, sequenced in a study of CD8 T cells in ankylosing spondylitis. TCRdb redid the calling of the 5' RACE reads with MiXCR, one entry per CDR3 protein. Found here are fewer than 200,000 distinct CDR3 sequences, 15% to 20% of them singletons; the top ten hold around 4.5%. Sequencing was performed on blood, either unsorted or a sorted T cell fraction (not recorded which). The receptors were sampled from a male donor aged 10-30 years with ankylosing spondylitis or in good health (not recorded which).

Ten or more counts support this clonotype. The chain uses TRBV30 and TRBJ2-3, with D perhaps assigned TRBD1 or TRBD2 (5 bases each). The V gene's germline CDR1 is GTSNPN and CDR2 SVGIG (reference sequence). V lost 2 bases and J lost 1, with 13 bases in between. CDR3 length: 15 residues. CDR3 sequence reads: CAWSLSGARTDTQYF. CDR3 nucleotides: TGTGCCTGGAGTCTCTCCGGGGCCCGCACAGATACGCAGTATTTT.

The sample holds many counts of this clonotype. The V call is TRBV2, the J call TRBJ2-3; TRBD1 aligns across 7 bases. Germline assignment: CDR1 SNHLY and CDR2 FYNNEI. This CDR3 has 14 residues. V gave up 2 bases and J gave up 4 bases; unmatched junction bases: 3. In DNA form, the CDR3 reads TGTGCCAGCAGTGAAATGACAGGGTCAGATACGCAGTATTTT. Its translation: CASSEMTGSDTQYF.

This clonotype was recorded at least ten times. This chain connects TRBV20-1 to TRBJ2-7, with D possibly being TRBD2 (6 bases). V was trimmed by 6 bases and J by 4 bases, leaving 7 bases between them. Per germline, CDR1 DFQATT and CDR2 SNEGSKA (reference sequence). The CDR3 totals 10 residues. CDR3 nucleotides: TGCAGTGCCCGGGAGTACGAGCAGTACTTC. As protein: CSAREYEQYF.

The V call is TRBV7-9, the J call TRBJ2-5; tentatively, D is TRBD2 (5 bases). This CDR3 region has 13 residues. Germline lookup yields CDR1 SEHNR and CDR2 FQNEAQ (reference sequence). V lost 3 bases, J lost 4 bases, and 9 bases lay in between. CDR3 bases: TGTGCCAGCAGCTTGACTGAGGGAGAGACCCAGTACTTC. Amino acid sequence: CASSLTEGETQYF. The full variable domain, completed using reference TRBV7-9 and TRBJ2-5, is DTGVSQNPRHKITKRGQNVTFRCDPISEHNRLYWYRQTLGQGPEFLTYFQNEAQLEKSRLLSDRFSAERPKGSFSTLEIQRTEQGDSAMYLCASSLTEGETQYFGPGTRLLVL.

This clonotype has at least ten counts. The chain recombines TRBV12-3 or TRBV12-4 with TRBJ1-2, with 8 bases lining up with TRBD1. Losses at the gene ends were 8 bases for V and 4 bases for J; bases not matched to a gene: 6. The CDR3 length is 13 residues. CDR3 coding DNA: TGTGCCAGCTCAGGGGGCGCGGGCTATGGCTACACCTTC. It specifies CASSGGAGYGYTF.

This clonotype showed up many times. CDR3 protein: CASSLDGGKNTEAFF. The CDR3 DNA reads as TGCGCCAGCAGCTTGGATGGGGGAAAGAACACTGAAGCTTTCTTT. The rearrangement links TRBV5-1 to TRBJ1-1, with D possibly being TRBD1 (5 bases). V was trimmed by 0 bases and J by 1 base, leaving 10 bases between them. This CDR3 region has 15 residues. Per germline, CDR1 SGHRS and CDR2 YFSETQ.

This clonotype was recorded many times. V usage is TRBV19 and J usage is TRBJ2-2; D unclear. The CDR3 loop spans 19 amino acids. Germline values: CDR1 LNHDA, CDR2 SQIVND (reference sequence). V was trimmed by 1 base and J by 0 bases, leaving 18 bases between them. The CDR3 nucleotides are TGTGCCAGTAGTATAGGTGCCGGTCTCCTACTTCCGAACACCGGGGAGCTGTTTTTT. Protein product: CASSIGAGLLLPNTGELFF.

This chain joins TRBV9 and TRBJ2-5; perhaps TRBD2 as D (7 bases). CDR1 is SGDLS, CDR2 YYNGEE, per germline. Trimming stripped 0 bases from V and 6 bases from J, with 12 bases between. The CDR3 extends over 14 amino acids. The DNA of the CDR3 is TGTGCCAGCAGCGTAGAGGGGGGGAAACAGACCCAGTACTTC. As protein: CASSVEGGKQTQYF. The variable domain in full, with the rest retrieved from reference TRBV9 and TRBJ2-5, is DSGVTQTPKHLITATGQRVTLRCSPRSGDLSVYWYQQSLDQGLQFLIQYYNGEERAKGNILERFSAQQFPDLHSELNLSSLELGDSALYFCASSVEGGKQTQYFGPGTRLLVL.

This clonotype was seen many times. The CDR3 loop reads CASSYSPTYEQYF. CDR3 sequence (DNA): TGTGCCAGCTCTTATAGCCCGACTTACGAGCAGTACTTC. The chain links TRBV27 to TRBJ2-7, with no clear D. In germline, CDR1 is MNHEY, CDR2 SMNVEV (reference sequence). Trimming removed 8 bases at V and 4 bases at J, with 15 bases between. The CDR3 spans 13 residues.

The chain carries TRBV5-1 and TRBJ2-6; no clear D. Between the trimmed V and J ends, which lost 0 bases and 4 bases, there was a span of 8 bases. This CDR3 is built from 15 residues. From germline, CDR1 is SGHRS and CDR2 YFSETQ. CDR3 bases: TGCGCCAGCAGCTTGGTGCCCGGCGGGGCCAACGTCCTGACTTTC. It codes for CASSLVPGGANVLTF.

This clonotype was seen ten or more times. The chain couples TRBV4-1 to TRBJ2-7; D perhaps matches TRBD1 (5 bases). V lost 1 base to trimming and J lost 4 bases, with 11 bases between them. Germline CDR1 and CDR2: MGHRA and YSYEKL. The CDR3 is made up of 14 amino acids. The CDR3 here is CASSQGDAGYEQYF. The CDR3 DNA reads as TGCGCCAGCAGCCAAGGAGATGCAGGGTACGAGCAGTACTTC.

This clonotype came up a few times. V and J are TRBV20-1 and TRBJ2-7, with a possible D match to TRBD2 (5 bases). V was cut by 7 bases and J by 5 bases, with 12 bases left in between. The CDR3 extends over 11 amino acids. Germline V gene data show CDR1 as DFQATT and CDR2 as SNEGSKA (reference sequence). In DNA form, the CDR3 reads TGCAGTGTCCCGTTCGGGGACGAGCAGTACGTC. Translating gives CSVPFGDEQYV.

This clonotype was seen many times. The J gene is TRBJ2-7, the V gene TRBV5-1; 8 nucleotides agree with TRBD1. CDR3 size: 14 residues. The trim removed 0 bases at V and 7 bases at J, leaving 6 bases unmatched. Germline V gene lookup returns CDR1 SGHRS and CDR2 YFSETQ. The CDR3 loop reads CASSLDQGAREQYF. CDR3 in DNA: TGCGCCAGCAGCTTGGACCAGGGGGCGAGGGAGCAGTACTTC.

This clonotype was observed many times. This chain joins TRBV12-3 or TRBV12-4 and TRBJ1-2, with D unclear. V lost 5 bases, J lost 4 bases, and 14 bases lay in between. The CDR3 length is 14 residues. The DNA of the CDR3 is TGTGCCAGCAGTCCTGGAGGGTACGGCTATGGCTACACCTTC. It specifies CASSPGGYGYGYTF.

This clonotype has a count of ten or more. The rearrangement links TRBV4-1 to TRBJ2-1, with 7 nucleotides matching TRBD2. The length of the CDR3 is 15 residues. The V gene's germline CDR1 is MGHRA and CDR2 YSYEKL. Germline trimming cut 4 bases from V and 5 bases from J; bases unmatched to any gene: 8. In DNA form, the CDR3 reads TGCGCCAGCAGCCTTCCGGGACTACAGGACAATGAGCAGTTCTTC. Its translation is CASSLPGLQDNEQFF.

V is TRBV10-3 and J is TRBJ1-2, with 7 bases that match TRBD1. Germline trimming cut 4 bases from V and 7 bases from J; bases unmatched to any gene: 6. CDR3 size: 13 residues. Germline CDR1 and CDR2: ENHRY and SYGVKD. In nucleotides, the CDR3 is TGTGCCATCAGTGTGGACAGGCAGGCTGGCTACACCTTC. This codes for CAISVDRQAGYTF.

This chain links TRBV20-1 with TRBJ1-4; 8 bases are shared with TRBD1. The V and J ends lost 3 bases and 4 bases, in that order; junction bases with no gene match: 10. This CDR3 has 16 amino acids. Germline V lookup: CDR1 DFQATT, CDR2 SNEGSKA (reference sequence). The CDR3 nucleotides are TGCAGTGCTAGGGGGATACAGGGGGATTATAATGAAAAACTGTTTTTT. Its translation is CSARGIQGDYNEKLFF.

The count of this clonotype is one. This chain connects TRBV3-1 to TRBJ1-2; D may be TRBD1 (6 bases). Germline V gives CDR1 LGHDT, CDR2 YNNKEL (reference sequence). Between the trimmed V and J ends, which lost 2 bases and 8 bases, there was a span of 15 bases. The CDR3 has 14 residues. CDR3 DNA: TGTGCCAGCAGCCAAAACGGACAGTTTCAGGGCTACACCTTC. It is translated as CASSQNGQFQGYTF.

The chain carries TRBV3-1 and TRBJ2-3, with 12 bases fitting TRBD2. V lost 4 bases, J lost 0 bases, and 5 bases stayed unmatched. This CDR3 region has 17 residues. Germline V gene lookup returns CDR1 LGHDT and CDR2 YNNKEL (reference sequence). CDR3 DNA: TGTGCCAGCAGCCGGACTAGCGGGATTCCTAGCACAGATACGCAGTATTTT. As protein: CASSRTSGIPSTDTQYF.

This clonotype was counted at least ten times. The chain recombines TRBV20-1 with TRBJ2-1; D unresolved. V lost 6 bases to trimming and J lost 1 base, with 19 bases between them. Germline V lookup: CDR1 DFQATT, CDR2 SNEGSKA (reference sequence). The CDR3 covers 16 residues. The CDR3 spells CSAQPPTIQSYNEQFF. Written as DNA, the CDR3 is TGCAGTGCGCAACCCCCAACTATTCAGTCCTACAATGAGCAGTTCTTC.

This clonotype was seen a few times. The chain joins TRBV12-5 to TRBJ1-2; the D gene is possibly TRBD1 (5 bases). The germline CDR1 and CDR2 sequences are LGHNT and FRNRAP. The CDR3 spans 14 residues. V shed 5 bases and J shed 4 bases, with 14 bases lying between them. The CDR3 here is CASGPGGEFYGYTF. CDR3 DNA sequence: TGTGCTAGTGGTCCCGGGGGAGAATTCTATGGCTACACCTTC.

The CDR3 DNA sequence: TGTGCCAGCAGCTTAAGGTCGGGTAGCACTGAAGCTTTCTTT. It yields the protein CASSLRSGSTEAFF. The chain employs TRBV11-3 and TRBJ1-1; D remains unclear. The CDR3 runs 14 residues. V lost 2 bases and J lost 4, with 11 bases in between. Germline V gene lookup returns CDR1 SGHNT and CDR2 YENEEA. Full variable domain (rest looked up from reference TRBV11-3 and TRBJ1-1): EAGVVQSPRYKIIEKKQPVAFWCNPISGHNTLYWYLQNLGQGPELLIRYENEEAVDDSQLPKDRFSAERLKGVDSTLKIQPAELGDSAVYLCASSLRSGSTEAFFGQGTRLTVV.

This clonotype was counted at least ten times. V usage is TRBV5-1 and J usage is TRBJ1-2; no clear D. Germline V gives CDR1 SGHRS, CDR2 YFSETQ. V lost 3 bases and J 4 bases, leaving 10 bases between the germline ends. This CDR3 has 13 amino acids. The CDR3 DNA is TGCGCCAGCAGCTCAGACGGAACCTATGGCTACACCTTC. It encodes CASSSDGTYGYTF.

This clonotype was picked up many times. This chain joins TRBV20-1 and TRBJ2-1, with 7 bases lining up with TRBD2. The germline gives CDR1 DFQATT, CDR2 SNEGSKA (reference sequence). This CDR3 comprises 15 residues. The V gene end was trimmed by 2 bases and the J gene end by 7 bases; junction bases not matched to a gene: 11. CDR3 sequence reads: CSARPWASGPNEQFF. DNA for the CDR3: TGCAGTGCTAGACCCTGGGCTAGCGGACCTAATGAGCAGTTCTTC.

V is TRBV7-9 and J is TRBJ2-7, with 8 bases aligning to TRBD1. CDR1 is SEHNR and CDR2 is FQNEAQ in the germline V gene (reference sequence). J lost 3 bases, V lost 5 bases, and 3 bases had no gene match. This CDR3 region has 13 residues. The CDR3 bases are TGTGCCAGCAGCCGGACAGGGAACTACGAGCAGTACGTC. The encoded protein is CASSRTGNYEQYV.